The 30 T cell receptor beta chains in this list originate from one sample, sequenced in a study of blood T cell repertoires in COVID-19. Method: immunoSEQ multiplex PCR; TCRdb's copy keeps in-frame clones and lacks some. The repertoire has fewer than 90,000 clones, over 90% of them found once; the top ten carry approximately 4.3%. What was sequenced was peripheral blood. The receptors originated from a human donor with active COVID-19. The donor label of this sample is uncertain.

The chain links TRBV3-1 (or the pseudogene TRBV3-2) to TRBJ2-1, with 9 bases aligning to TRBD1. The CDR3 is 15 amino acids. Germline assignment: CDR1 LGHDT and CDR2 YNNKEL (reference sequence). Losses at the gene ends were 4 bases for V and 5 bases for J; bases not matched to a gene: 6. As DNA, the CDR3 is TGTGCCAGCAGCCCCCAAGGACAGGGGCACAATGAGCAGTTCTTC. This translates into CASSPQGQGHNEQFF.

The CDR3 here is CAISERSATEAFF. In DNA, the CDR3 is TGTGCCATCAGTGAGCGAAGCGCGACTGAAGCTTTCTTT. The chain combines TRBV10-3 with TRBJ1-1; D unclear. Deletions cut 2 bases from V and 5 bases from J, with 9 bases between. In germline, CDR1 is ENHRY, CDR2 SYGVKD. The CDR3 sequence is 13 residues long.

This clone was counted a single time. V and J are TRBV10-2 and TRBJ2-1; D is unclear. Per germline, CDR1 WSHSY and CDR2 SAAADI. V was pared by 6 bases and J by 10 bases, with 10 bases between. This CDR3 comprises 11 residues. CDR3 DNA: TGCGCCAGCAGCGATACTAACGAGCAGTTCTTC. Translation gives CASSDTNEQFF.

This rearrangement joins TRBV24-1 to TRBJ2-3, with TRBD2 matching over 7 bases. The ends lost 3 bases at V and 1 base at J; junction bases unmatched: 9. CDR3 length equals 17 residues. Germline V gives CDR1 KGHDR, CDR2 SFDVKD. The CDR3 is CATSDRPGGRGTDTQYF. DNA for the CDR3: TGTGCCACCAGTGATCGCCCGGGCGGGAGAGGCACAGATACGCAGTATTTT.

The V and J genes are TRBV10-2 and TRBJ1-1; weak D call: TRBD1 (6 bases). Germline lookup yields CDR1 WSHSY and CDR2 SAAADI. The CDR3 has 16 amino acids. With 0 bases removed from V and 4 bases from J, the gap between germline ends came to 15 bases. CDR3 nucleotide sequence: TGCGCCAGCAGTGAGTCGAAGGGGGTATCCCTCACTGAAGCTTTCTTT. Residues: CASSESKGVSLTEAFF.

CDR3 sequence: CASSARTPPGNEQFF. The CDR3 DNA follows: TGTGCCAGCAGTGCCCGGACACCCCCCGGCAATGAGCAGTTCTTC. This sequence joins TRBV27 and TRBJ2-1, with a possible D match to TRBD1 (5 bases). The ends were cut back, 5 bases at V and 6 bases at J, with 17 bases in the middle. The CDR3 covers 15 residues. CDR1 and CDR2 from the germline V gene are MNHEY and SMNVEV (reference sequence).

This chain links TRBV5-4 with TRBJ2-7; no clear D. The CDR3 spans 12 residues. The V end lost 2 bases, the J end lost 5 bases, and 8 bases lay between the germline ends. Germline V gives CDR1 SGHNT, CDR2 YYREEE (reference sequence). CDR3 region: CASSFPEDEQYF. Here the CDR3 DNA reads TGTGCCAGCAGCTTCCCCGAGGACGAGCAGTACTTC.

The CDR3 bases are TGCGCCAGCAGCCGTGTAAGGGGCGCAGGGTACGAGCAGTACTTC. Translating gives CASSRVRGAGYEQYF. The chain combines TRBV4-1 with TRBJ2-7, with a weak D call TRBD1 (5 bases). The V gene's germline CDR1 is MGHRA and CDR2 YSYEKL. CDR3 length: 15 residues. V was clipped by 4 bases and J by 4 bases, with 17 bases between them.

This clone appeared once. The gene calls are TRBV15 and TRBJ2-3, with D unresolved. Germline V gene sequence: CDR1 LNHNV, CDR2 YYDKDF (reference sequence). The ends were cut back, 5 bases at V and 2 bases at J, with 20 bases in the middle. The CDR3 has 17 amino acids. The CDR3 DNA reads TGTGCCACCAGCTCACCACTGGTTGGCGGAGCCACAGATACGCAGTATTTT. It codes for CATSSPLVGGATDTQYF.

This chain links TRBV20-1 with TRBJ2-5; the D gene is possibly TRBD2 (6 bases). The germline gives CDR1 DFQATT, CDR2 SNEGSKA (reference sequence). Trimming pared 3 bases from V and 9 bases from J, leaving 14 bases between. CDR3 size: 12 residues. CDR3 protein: CSASRAGRPQYF. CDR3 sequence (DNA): TGCAGTGCTAGTCGGGCAGGGAGGCCCCAGTACTTC.

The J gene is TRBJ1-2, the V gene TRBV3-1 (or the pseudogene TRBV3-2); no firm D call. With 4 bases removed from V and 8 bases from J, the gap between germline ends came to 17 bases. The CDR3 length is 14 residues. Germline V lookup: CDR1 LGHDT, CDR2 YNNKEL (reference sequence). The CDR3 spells CASSLSPAVEGYTF. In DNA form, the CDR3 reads TGTGCCAGCAGCCTCAGCCCGGCAGTGGAGGGCTACACCTTC.

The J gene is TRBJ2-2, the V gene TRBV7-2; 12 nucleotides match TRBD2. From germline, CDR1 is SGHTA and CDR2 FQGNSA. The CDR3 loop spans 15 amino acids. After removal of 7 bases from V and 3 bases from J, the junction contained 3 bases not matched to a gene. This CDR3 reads CASMLAGGHTGELFF. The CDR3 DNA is TGTGCCAGCATGCTAGCGGGAGGGCACACCGGGGAGCTGTTTTTT.

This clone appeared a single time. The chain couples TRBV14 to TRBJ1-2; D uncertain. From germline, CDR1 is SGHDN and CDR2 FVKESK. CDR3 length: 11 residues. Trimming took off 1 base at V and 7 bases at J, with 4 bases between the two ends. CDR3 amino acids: CASSQGAGYTF. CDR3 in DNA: TGTGCCAGCAGCCAAGGGGCTGGCTACACCTTC. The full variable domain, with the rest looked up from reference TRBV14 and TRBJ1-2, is EAGVTQFPSHSVIEKGQTVTLRCDPISGHDNLYWYRRVMGKEIKFLLHFVKESKQDESGMPNNRFLAERTGGTYSTLKVQPAELEDSGVYFCASSQGAGYTFGSGTRLTVV.

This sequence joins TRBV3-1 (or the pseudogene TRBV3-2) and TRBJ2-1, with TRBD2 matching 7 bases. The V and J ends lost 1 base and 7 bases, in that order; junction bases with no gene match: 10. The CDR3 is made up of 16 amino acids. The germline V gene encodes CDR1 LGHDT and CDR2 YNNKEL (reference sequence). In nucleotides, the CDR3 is TGTGCCAGCAGCCAAGGGTACCGTTGGACTAGGAATGAGCAGTTCTTC. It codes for CASSQGYRWTRNEQFF.

The CDR3: CASSPEMNTEAFF. The CDR3 region has the DNA TGTGCCAGCAGCCCCGAGATGAACACTGAAGCTTTCTTT. The chain joins TRBV12-3 or TRBV12-4 to TRBJ1-1; D is ambiguous. Trimming took 6 bases from V and 0 from J, leaving 8 bases between them. This CDR3 region has 13 residues.

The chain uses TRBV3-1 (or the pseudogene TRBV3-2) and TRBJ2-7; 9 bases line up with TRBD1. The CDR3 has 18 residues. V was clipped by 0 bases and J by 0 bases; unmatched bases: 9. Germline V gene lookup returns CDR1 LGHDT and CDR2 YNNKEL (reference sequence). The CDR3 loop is CASSQDLAGQGSSYEQYF. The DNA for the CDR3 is TGTGCCAGCAGCCAAGACCTCGCCGGACAGGGGAGCTCCTACGAGCAGTACTTC.

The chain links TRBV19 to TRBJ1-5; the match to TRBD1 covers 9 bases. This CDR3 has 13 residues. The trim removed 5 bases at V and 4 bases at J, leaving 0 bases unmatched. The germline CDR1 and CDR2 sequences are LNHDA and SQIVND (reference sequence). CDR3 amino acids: CASSGTGNQPQHF. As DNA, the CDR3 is TGTGCCAGTAGTGGGACAGGGAATCAGCCCCAGCATTTT.

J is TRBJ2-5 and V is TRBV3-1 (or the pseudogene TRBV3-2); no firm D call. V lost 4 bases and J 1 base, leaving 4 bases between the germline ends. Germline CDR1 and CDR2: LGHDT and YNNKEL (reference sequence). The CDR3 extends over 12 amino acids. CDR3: CASSPGQETQYF. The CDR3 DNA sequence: TGTGCCAGCAGCCCAGGCCAAGAGACCCAGTACTTC.

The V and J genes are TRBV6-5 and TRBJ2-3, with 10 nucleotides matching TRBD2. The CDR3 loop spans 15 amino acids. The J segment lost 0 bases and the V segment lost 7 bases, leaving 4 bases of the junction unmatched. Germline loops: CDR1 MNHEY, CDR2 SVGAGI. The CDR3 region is CASTRTSGSTDTQYF. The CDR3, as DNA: TGTGCCAGCACCCGGACTAGCGGAAGCACAGATACGCAGTATTTT.

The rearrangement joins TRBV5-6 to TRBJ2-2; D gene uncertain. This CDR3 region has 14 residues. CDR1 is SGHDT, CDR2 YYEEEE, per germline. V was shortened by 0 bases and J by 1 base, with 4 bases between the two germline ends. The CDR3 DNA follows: TGTGCCAGCAGCTTGGTCGGGAACACCGGGGAGCTGTTTTTT. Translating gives CASSLVGNTGELFF.

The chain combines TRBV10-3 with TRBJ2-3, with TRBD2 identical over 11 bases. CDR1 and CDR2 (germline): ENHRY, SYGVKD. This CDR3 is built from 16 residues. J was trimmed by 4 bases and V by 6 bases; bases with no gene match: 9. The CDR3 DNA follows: TGTGCCATCAGGCCTAGCGGGAGGTTGGGCGCAGATACGCAGTATTTT. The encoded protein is CAIRPSGRLGADTQYF.

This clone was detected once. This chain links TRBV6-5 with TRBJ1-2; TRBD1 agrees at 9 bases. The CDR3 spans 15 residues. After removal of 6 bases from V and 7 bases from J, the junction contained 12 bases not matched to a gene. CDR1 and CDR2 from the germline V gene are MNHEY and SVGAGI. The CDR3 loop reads CASRSAAGQGFGYTF. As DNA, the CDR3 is TGTGCCAGCAGGAGTGCTGCCGGACAGGGGTTTGGCTACACCTTC.

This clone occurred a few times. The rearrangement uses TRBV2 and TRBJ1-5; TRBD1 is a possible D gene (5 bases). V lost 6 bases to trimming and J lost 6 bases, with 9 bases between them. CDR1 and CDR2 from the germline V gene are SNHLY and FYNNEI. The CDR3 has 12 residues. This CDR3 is CASRAGRQPQHF. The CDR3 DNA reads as TGTGCCAGCAGGGCAGGGCGTCAGCCCCAGCATTTT.

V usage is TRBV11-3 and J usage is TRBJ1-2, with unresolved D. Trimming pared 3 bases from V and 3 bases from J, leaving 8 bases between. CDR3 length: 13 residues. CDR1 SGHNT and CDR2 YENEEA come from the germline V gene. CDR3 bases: TGTGCCAGCAGCTTGCACCAGGACTATGGCTACACCTTC. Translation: CASSLHQDYGYTF.

For the CDR3, the DNA is TGTGCCAGCAGCGTAGGTCCGAGTGCAGGAACAACCTACGAGCAGTACTTC. This codes for CASSVGPSAGTTYEQYF. This sequence joins TRBV9 and TRBJ2-7; D unclear. The germline CDR1 and CDR2 sequences are SGDLS and YYNGEE. V was cut by 0 bases and J by 2 bases, with 18 bases left in between. This CDR3 has 17 residues.

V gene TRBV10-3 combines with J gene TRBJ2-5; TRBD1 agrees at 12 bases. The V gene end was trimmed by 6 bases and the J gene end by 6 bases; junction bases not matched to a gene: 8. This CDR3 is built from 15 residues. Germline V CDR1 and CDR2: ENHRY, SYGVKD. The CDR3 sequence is CAISSGTGGAKTQYF. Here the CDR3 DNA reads TGTGCCATCAGCTCCGGGACAGGGGGCGCGAAGACCCAGTACTTC.

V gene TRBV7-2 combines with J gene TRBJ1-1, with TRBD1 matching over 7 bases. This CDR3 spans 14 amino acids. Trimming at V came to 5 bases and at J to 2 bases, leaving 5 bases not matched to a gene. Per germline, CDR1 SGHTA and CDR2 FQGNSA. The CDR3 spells CASSLDRVNTEAFF. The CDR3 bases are TGTGCCAGCAGCCTAGACAGGGTCAACACTGAAGCTTTCTTT.

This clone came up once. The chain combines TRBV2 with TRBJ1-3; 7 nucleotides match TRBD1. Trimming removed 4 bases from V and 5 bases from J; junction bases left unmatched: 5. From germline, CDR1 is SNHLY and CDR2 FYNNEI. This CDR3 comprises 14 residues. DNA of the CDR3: TGTGCCAGCAGTGCGAGGGGGCTTAGAAACACCATATATTTT. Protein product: CASSARGLRNTIYF.

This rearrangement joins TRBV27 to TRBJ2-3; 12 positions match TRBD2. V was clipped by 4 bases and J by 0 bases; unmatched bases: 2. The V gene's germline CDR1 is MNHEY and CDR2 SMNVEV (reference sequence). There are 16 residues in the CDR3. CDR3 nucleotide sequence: TGTGCCAGCAGTTCTAGCGGGAGGGCCAGCACAGATACGCAGTATTTT. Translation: CASSSSGRASTDTQYF.

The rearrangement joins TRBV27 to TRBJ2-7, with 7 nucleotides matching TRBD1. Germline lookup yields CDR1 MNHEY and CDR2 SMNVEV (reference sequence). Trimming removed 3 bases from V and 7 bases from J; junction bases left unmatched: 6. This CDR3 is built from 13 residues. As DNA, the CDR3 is TGTGCCAGCAGTTTTCGACAGGGTCCGGAGCAGTACTTC. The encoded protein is CASSFRQGPEQYF.